This T cell receptor (beta chain) originates from a study of cytomegalovirus exposure and HLA in healthy donors. Germline V gives CDR1 SNHLY, CDR2 FYNNEI. The germline V and J ends were trimmed by 4 bases and 3 bases, with 4 bases remaining between them. This CDR3 contains 13 residues. PCR was performed using 60 Vbeta and 13 Jbeta primers. The assay was immunoSEQ multiplex PCR, and TCRdb's table has in-frame clones only and misses some. This listing includes 38,000 or so clones. Input material: PBMCs. This clonotype was sampled from a middle-aged man in good health and CMV-seropositive. The chain combines TRBV2 with TRBJ1-6; D unclear. CDR3 nucleotides: TGTGCCAGCAGTGGAGACTATAATTCACCCCTCCACTTT. Translating gives CASSGDYNSPLHF. Using reference TRBV2 and TRBJ1-6 for the parts outside the CDR3, the full variable domain is EPEVTQTPSHQVTQMGQEVILRCVPISNHLYFYWYRQILGQKVEFLVSFYNNEISEKSEIFDDQFSVERPDGSNFTLKIRSTKLEDSAMYFCASSGDYNSPLHFGNGTRLTVT.